Sequencing of this TCR beta chain was carried out in a study of metastatic and nonmetastatic thyroid tumors. There are many counts of this clone. No antigen is known for it. The junction departs from germline at one end; a sequencing error may be responsible. Additional DNA sequences in this sample encode the identical CDR3. Thyroid surgery had not been preceded by any treatment in any patient. General study points: It was reportedly found that TCR beta diversity was significantly higher in malignant thyroid tumors than in benign nodules, a difference seen in both blood and tumor samples.

TCRdb re-processed the PCR reads through MiXCR. The data show about 92,000 clones, with under 15% seen just once and roughly 3.9% held by the top ten. This CDR3 is 15 amino acids long. Germline lookup yields CDR1 MNHNS and CDR2 SASEGT. The sequence derives from a female donor with papillary thyroid cancer or a benign thyroid nodule (not recorded which). Some clones in this sample may be carry-over from other donors' samples. The specimen sequenced was blood. The J gene is TRBJ2-6, the V gene TRBV6-1, with 8 positions matching TRBD1. The CDR3 loop is CASSLTGAGANVLTF. CDR3 nucleotides: TGTGCCAGCAGCCTGACAGGGGCTGGGGCCAACGTCCTGACATTC.